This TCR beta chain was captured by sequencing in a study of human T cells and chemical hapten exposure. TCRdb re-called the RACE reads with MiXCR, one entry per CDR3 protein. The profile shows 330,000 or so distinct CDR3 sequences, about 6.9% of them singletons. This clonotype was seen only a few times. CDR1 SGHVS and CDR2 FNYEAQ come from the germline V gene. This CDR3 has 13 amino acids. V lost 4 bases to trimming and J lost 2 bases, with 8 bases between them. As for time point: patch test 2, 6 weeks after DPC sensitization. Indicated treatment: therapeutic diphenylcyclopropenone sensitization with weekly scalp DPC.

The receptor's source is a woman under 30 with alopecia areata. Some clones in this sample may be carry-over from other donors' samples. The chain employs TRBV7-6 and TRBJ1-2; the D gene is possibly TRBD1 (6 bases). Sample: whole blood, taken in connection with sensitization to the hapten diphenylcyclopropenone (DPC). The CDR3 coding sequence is TGTGCCAGCAGCTGGACAGAGAACTATGGCTACACCTTC. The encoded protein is CASSWTENYGYTF.